This entry is about one T cell receptor beta chain. Antigen specificity is unknown. The sample is drawn from a study of radiotherapy plus CTLA-4 blockade in lung cancer. Study outcomes and limitations: How blood T cell clones changed early, along with interferon-beta, reportedly forecast response best.

Germline CDR1 and CDR2: SGHTA and FQGTGA. The V and J ends lost 4 bases and 4 bases, in that order; junction bases with no gene match: 9. The CDR3 sequence is 16 residues long. The repertoire was sequenced with immunoSEQ multiplex PCR; TCRdb's copy has only in-frame clones and lacks some. The table records more than 40,000 clones, 75% to 90% of them present only once. Here the sequenced sample was peripheral blood, taken from a patient treated with radiotherapy plus ipilimumab. The sequence was obtained from a human donor with non-small cell lung cancer who had stable disease on radiotherapy plus ipilimumab. J is TRBJ2-5 and V is TRBV7-3; 10 bases agree with TRBD2. The CDR3 nucleotides are TGTGCCAGCAGCTCTGGGGCTAGCGGGAGCGGAGAGACCCAGTACTTC. Its translation: CASSSGASGSGETQYF.